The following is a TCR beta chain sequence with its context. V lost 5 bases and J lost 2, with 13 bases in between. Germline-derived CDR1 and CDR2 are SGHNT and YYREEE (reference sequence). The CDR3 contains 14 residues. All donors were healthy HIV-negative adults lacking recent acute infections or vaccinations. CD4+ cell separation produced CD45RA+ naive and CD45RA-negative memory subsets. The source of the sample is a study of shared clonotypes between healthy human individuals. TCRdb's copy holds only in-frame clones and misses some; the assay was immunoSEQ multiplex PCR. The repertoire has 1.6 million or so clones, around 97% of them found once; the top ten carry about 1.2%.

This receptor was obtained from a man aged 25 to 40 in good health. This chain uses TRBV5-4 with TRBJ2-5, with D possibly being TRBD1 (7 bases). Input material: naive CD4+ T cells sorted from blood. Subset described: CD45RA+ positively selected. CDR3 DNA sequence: TGTGCCAGCAGGTTCGCGGGACAGCAAGAGACCCAGTACTTC. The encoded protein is CASRFAGQQETQYF.